This T cell receptor beta chain was recorded in a study of beta chain features in type 1 diabetes. The study's findings and limits: Moderate yet significant TCRB CDR3 shortening was seen in Type 1 diabetes patients in all four CD4+ subsets. High-TCR-expressing cells could be over-represented by cDNA sequencing. A greater similarity of naive, central memory and Treg TCRB repertoires was seen among patients than among healthy donors.

The CDR3 loop spans 13 amino acids. Trimming shortened V by 1 base and J by 6 bases, and 8 bases separated the two germline ends. Germline CDR1 is SGHNT and CDR2 is YYREEE (reference sequence). TCRB transcripts that were expressed got sequenced, as all of the isolated RNA had been reverse transcribed. Assay used: immunoSEQ multiplex PCR; TCRdb lists only in-frame clones, some missing. The top ten clones hold roughly 0.014% of a sample with 300,000 to 400,000 clones, around 10% of them seen once. A few counts support this clone. Its antigen is not known. The sequencing input was naive CD4+ T cells from blood. The receptor's source is a woman aged 25 to 39 in good health. This chain uses TRBV5-4 with TRBJ2-1; unclear D gene. The CDR3 nucleotides read TGTGCCAGCAGCTTGCCCAACGGCAATGAGCAGTTCTTC. This gives the protein CASSLPNGNEQFF.